The 10 T cell receptor beta chains below all came from one sample that was sequenced in a study of blood T cell repertoires in COVID-19. The method was immunoSEQ multiplex PCR; TCRdb's version includes in-frame clones alone and lacks a portion of them. The data hold some 240,000 clones, with about 80% observed a single time. The sequencing input was peripheral blood. Receptor source: a woman of 80 years or more with acute or convalescent COVID-19.

The chain recombines TRBV18 with TRBJ2-7; the D gene is possibly TRBD1 (5 bases). The V end was cut by 3 bases, the J end by 5 bases, with 8 bases between. CDR3 size: 12 residues. CDR1 KGHSH and CDR2 LQKENI come from the germline V gene. CDR3 in DNA: TGTGCCAGCTCACCCCAGGGTCACGAGCAGTACTTC. Protein sequence: CASSPQGHEQYF.

The chain combines TRBV5-1 with TRBJ1-1; unclear D gene. The CDR3 has 16 residues. CDR1 is SGHRS, CDR2 YFSETQ, per germline. The V end was cut by 4 bases, the J end by 1 base, with 17 bases between. The CDR3: CASSVDGALGNTEAFF. CDR3 in DNA: TGCGCCAGCAGCGTGGACGGAGCCTTAGGGAACACTGAAGCTTTCTTT.

This chain joins TRBV19 and TRBJ1-1; 9 bases agree with TRBD1. This CDR3 has 14 amino acids. V trimming: 10 bases; J trimming: 2 bases; junction bases outside the gene matches: 8. Per the germline V gene, CDR1 is LNHDA and CDR2 is SQIVND (reference sequence). The CDR3 nucleotides read TGTGCCACCTCGGGACAGGGTGTCAACACTGAAGCTTTCTTT. Amino acids: CATSGQGVNTEAFF.

This clone has a handful of counts. This sequence joins TRBV7-9 and TRBJ2-7, with a tentative D call TRBD1 (6 bases). This CDR3 contains 13 residues. The V and J ends lost 5 bases and 5 bases respectively, with 13 bases between them. In germline, CDR1 is SEHNR, CDR2 FQNEAQ (reference sequence). CDR3 in amino acids: CASSPKQGHEQYF. For the CDR3, the DNA is TGTGCCAGCAGCCCGAAACAGGGCCACGAGCAGTACTTC.

The chain employs TRBV2 and TRBJ2-1; TRBD2 might be the D (5 bases). Looked up from germline, CDR1 is SNHLY and CDR2 is FYNNEI. V was shortened by 2 bases and J by 5 bases, with 13 bases between the two germline ends. This CDR3 is 15 amino acids long. This CDR3 is CASSELRVANNEQFF. CDR3 DNA sequence: TGTGCCAGCAGTGAATTGCGGGTGGCAAACAATGAGCAGTTCTTC. The whole variable domain, remainder taken from reference TRBV2 and TRBJ2-1, is EPEVTQTPSHQVTQMGQEVILRCVPISNHLYFYWYRQILGQKVEFLVSFYNNEISEKSEIFDDQFSVERPDGSNFTLKIRSTKLEDSAMYFCASSELRVANNEQFFGPGTRLTVL.

The chain uses TRBV2 and TRBJ1-5; D gene uncertain. CDR1 is SNHLY, CDR2 FYNNEI, per germline. Trimming shortened V by 5 bases and J by 4 bases, and 12 bases separated the two germline ends. The CDR3 loop spans 14 amino acids. DNA for the CDR3: TGTGCCAGCAGTTCTACAGCTGTTAATCAGCCCCAGCATTTT. Encoded protein: CASSSTAVNQPQHF.

The V and J genes are TRBV12-3 or TRBV12-4 and TRBJ1-1; D uncertain. Trimming removed 4 bases at V and 6 bases at J, with 12 bases between. This CDR3 has 13 amino acids. CDR3 sequence (DNA): TGTGCCAGCAGTTCCCGCGGGAGGGCTGAAGCTTTCTTT. Encoded protein: CASSSRGRAEAFF.

The chain carries TRBV4-1 and TRBJ2-7; 7 bases align to TRBD1. Germline V gene sequence: CDR1 MGHRA, CDR2 YSYEKL. The CDR3 contains 17 residues. After removal of 2 bases from V and 4 bases from J, the junction contained 14 bases not matched to a gene. CDR3 coding DNA: TGCGCCAGCAGCCAACCTGTGAGACAGGGCCGTGGGTACGAGCAGTACTTC. Translated, it gives CASSQPVRQGRGYEQYF.

This chain uses TRBV5-1 with TRBJ2-7; D is possibly TRBD2 (7 bases). Trimming cost V 0 bases and J 6 bases, with 19 bases left between them. This CDR3 is 16 amino acids long. Germline V lookup: CDR1 SGHRS, CDR2 YFSETQ. The CDR3 region has the DNA TGCGCCAGCAGCTTGGAGCGGGTCGGTAGGGGGGGCGAGCAGTACTTC. As protein: CASSLERVGRGGEQYF.

The chain carries TRBV4-1 and TRBJ2-1; 7 nucleotides match TRBD2. The CDR3 is made up of 15 amino acids. V lost 3 bases and J lost 0; bases outside the gene matches: 2. CDR1 and CDR2 from the germline V gene are MGHRA and YSYEKL. CDR3 sequence: CASSHGGTSYNEQFF. The CDR3 nucleotides are TGCGCCAGCAGCCACGGGGGGACCTCCTACAATGAGCAGTTCTTC.